This TCR beta chain was found in a study of lymphopenia after photon versus proton radiotherapy. Study-wide findings and caveats: Under photons, naive T cells and diversity fell while effector/memory populations rose. Authors raise, but do not show, better survival with proton therapy. Oligoclonal CD8+ Temra expansion after nadir drove photon patients' diversity drop.

Libraries were prepared by immunoSEQ multiplex PCR; TCRdb keeps only in-frame clonotypes and omits some of them. The sample includes roughly 42,000 clones, approximately 85% of them seen just once. Comments on this clone: Its target is unknown.

The CDR3 loop spans 12 amino acids. CDR1 is SGHAT, CDR2 FQNNGV, per germline. The germline V and J ends were trimmed by 7 bases and 0 bases, with 5 bases remaining between them. The material was peripheral blood, obtained from a patient treated with photon-based radiotherapy. The V call is TRBV11-2, the J call TRBJ2-3; D not certain. This clonotype was obtained from a man in his forties with gastric cancer. The DNA of the CDR3 is TGTGCCAGCACGAGTAGCACAGATACGCAGTATTTT. This gives the protein CASTSSTDTQYF.